The clone carrying this T cell receptor (beta chain) was seen many times. CDR3 length equals 15 residues. Trimming removed 3 bases from V and 3 bases from J, with 12 bases in between. Germline V gene data show CDR1 as MNHNS and CDR2 as SASEGT. The sample originates from a study of T cells in Graves' hyperthyroidism and ophthalmopathy. Researchers amplified the TCR beta CDR3 regions from RNA transcripts. The study used the HTBI primer set for a first-round RT-PCR of the TCR CDR3. A single record per CDR3 protein comes from TCRdb applying MiXCR to the multiplex PCR reads. The data hold about 480,000 distinct CDR3 sequences, with roughly an eighth observed a single time.

The gene calls are TRBV6-1 and TRBJ2-1; D perhaps matches TRBD1 (6 bases). Source material: blood. The clonotype was recovered from a young woman with Graves' hyperthyroidism. This chain's CDR3 is CASSDDRPLYNEQFF. CDR3 DNA sequence: TGTGCCAGCAGTGACGACAGGCCCCTCTACAATGAGCAGTTCTTC.